This T cell receptor (beta chain) was observed in a study of T cells after posttransplantation cyclophosphamide. The V segment lost 2 bases and the J segment 2 bases; nucleotides outside the gene matches: 1. The germline gives CDR1 SGDLS, CDR2 YYNGEE. The CDR3 has 14 amino acids. Assay used: immunoSEQ multiplex PCR; TCRdb lists only in-frame clones, some missing. The data hold 66,000 or so clones, with 93% observed a single time. The rearrangement uses TRBV9 and TRBJ2-7, with TRBD1 matching over 10 bases. This sequence originates from a woman under 40 in good health and a related stem cell transplant donor. Input material: PBMCs. The CDR3 here is CASSVGTGAYEQYF. The CDR3 region has the DNA TGTGCCAGCAGCGTCGGGACAGGGGCCTACGAGCAGTACTTC.